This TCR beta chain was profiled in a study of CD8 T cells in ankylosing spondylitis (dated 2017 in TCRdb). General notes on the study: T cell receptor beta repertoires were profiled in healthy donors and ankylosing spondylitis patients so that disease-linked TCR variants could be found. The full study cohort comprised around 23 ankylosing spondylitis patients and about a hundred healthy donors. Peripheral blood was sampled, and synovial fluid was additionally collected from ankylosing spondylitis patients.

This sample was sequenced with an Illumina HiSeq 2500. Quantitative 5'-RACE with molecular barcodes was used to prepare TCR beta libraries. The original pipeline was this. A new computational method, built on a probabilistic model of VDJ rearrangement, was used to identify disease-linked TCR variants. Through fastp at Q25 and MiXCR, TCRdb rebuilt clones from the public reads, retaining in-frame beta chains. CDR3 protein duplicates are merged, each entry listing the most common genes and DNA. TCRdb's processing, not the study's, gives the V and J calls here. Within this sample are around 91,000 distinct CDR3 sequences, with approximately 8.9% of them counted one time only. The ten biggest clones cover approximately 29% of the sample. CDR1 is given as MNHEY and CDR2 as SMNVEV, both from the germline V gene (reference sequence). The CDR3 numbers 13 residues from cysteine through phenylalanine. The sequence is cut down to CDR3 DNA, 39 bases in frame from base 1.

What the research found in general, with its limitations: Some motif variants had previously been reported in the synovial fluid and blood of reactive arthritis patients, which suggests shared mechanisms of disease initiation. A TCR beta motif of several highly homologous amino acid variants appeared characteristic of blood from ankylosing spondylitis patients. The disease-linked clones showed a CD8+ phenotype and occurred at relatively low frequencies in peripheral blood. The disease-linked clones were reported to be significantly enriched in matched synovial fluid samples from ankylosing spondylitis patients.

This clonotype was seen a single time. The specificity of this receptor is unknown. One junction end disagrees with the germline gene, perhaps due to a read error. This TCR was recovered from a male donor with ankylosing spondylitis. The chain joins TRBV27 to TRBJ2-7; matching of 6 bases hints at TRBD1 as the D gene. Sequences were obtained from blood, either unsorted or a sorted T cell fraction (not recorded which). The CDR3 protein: CASSPQGVHEQCF. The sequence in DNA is TGTGCCAGCAGTCCACAGGGAGTCCACGAGCAGTGCTTC.